This T cell receptor beta chain was obtained from a study of blood T cell repertoires in COVID-19. Study as a whole: PBMCs, B-cell-depleted T cells, or T cells were the source of the cDNA or gDNA that made up the material.

As processed by the authors: Quantification of nucleated cells was approximated via reference gene primer amplification. TCRdb's copy holds only in-frame clones and misses some; the assay was immunoSEQ multiplex PCR. The DNA gave D and trimming, while V, J and clone size come from that table. The sample has 250,000 or so clones, roughly 86% seen once; the top ten hold about 2.6%. Participants' own reports of clinical history determined their cohort assignment. The recovered donors of Cohort 3 showed two negative PCRs, clearance, or symptom resolution. This TCR derives from a woman aged 18-35 years who had recovered from COVID-19. The sample was PBMCs or T cells enriched from blood (not recorded which).

The CDR3 DNA sequence: TGTGCCAGCAGTGGGAGGGAAGGTGGCACTGAAGCTTTCTTT. This gives the protein CASSGREGGTEAFF. The chain is built from TRBV6-2 or TRBV6-3 and TRBJ1-1; D uncertain. V was pared by 5 bases and J by 4 bases, with 14 bases between. The CDR3 totals 14 residues. Germline V gene data show CDR1 as MNHEY and CDR2 as SVGEGT.